The rows below give T cell receptor beta chains drawn from one sample of a study of PD-1 blockade in mismatch repair-deficient tumors. TCRdb's copy holds only in-frame clones and misses some; the assay was immunoSEQ multiplex PCR. Here the sample spans around 51,000 clones, over 70% being singletons. The source was peripheral blood, collected more than 19 weeks after starting pembrolizumab. The source of these receptors is an adult with mismatch repair-deficient cancer. The CDR3 runs from the conserved cysteine through the conserved F or W. A D gene is named only where the DNA matches it firmly. Expanded clones are given a class, and other clones once, few, many or no size at all.

d_call	v_call	clone_size	j_call	cdr3_nt	cdr3_aa
TRBD2	TRBV11-2	-	TRBJ2-3	TGTGCCAGCCGAGTAGCGGGAGACCGCGATACGCAGTATTTT	CASRVAGDRDTQYF
-	TRBV9	-	TRBJ2-2	TGTGCCAGCAGCGTAGACTCAGTAGGTCTCGCCGGGGAGCTGTTTTTT	CASSVDSVGLAGELFF
-	TRBV5-4	-	TRBJ2-3	TGTGCCGCTAAGGACCGGGAGCAGGATACGCAGTATTTT	CAAKDREQDTQYF
-	TRBV11-2	-	TRBJ2-7	TGTGCCAGCAGCTTATTACATCTTCCCCCCTACGAGCAGTACTTC	CASSLLHLPPYEQYF
-	TRBV27	-	TRBJ2-3	TGTGCCAGCAGTTTATCGTTCGCCATCTACACAGATACGCAGTATTTT	CASSLSFAIYTDTQYF
-	TRBV11-3	-	TRBJ2-7	TGTGCCAGCAGCTTAAGGGGGGGATCCTACGAGCAGTACTTC	CASSLRGGSYEQYF
-	TRBV5-1	-	TRBJ1-1	TGCGCCAGCAGCTTGGCCTCGTCACACCGAGTCATGAACACTGAAGCTTTCTTT	CASSLASSHRVMNTEAFF
TRBD2	TRBV28	-	TRBJ2-7	TGTGCCAGCAGCCCCCCAGCGGGAGTGGACGAGCAGTACTTC	CASSPPAGVDEQYF
-	TRBV6-5	-	TRBJ2-1	TGTGCCAGCAGTTACCTCTCGGTTTGGAATGAGCAGTTCTTC	CASSYLSVWNEQFF
-	TRBV2	-	TRBJ1-3	TGTGCCAGCAGTGATAACAGGGTTTACGGAAACACCATATATTTT	CASSDNRVYGNTIYF
TRBD2	TRBV11-2	-	TRBJ2-5	TGTGCCAGCAGCCCTTATGCGGGGGGGCAAGAGACCCAGTACTTC	CASSPYAGGQETQYF
-	TRBV5-4	-	TRBJ2-2	TGTGCCAGCAGCTTCGGGAAAGCTAAAAACACCGGGGAGCTGTTTTTT	CASSFGKAKNTGELFF
TRBD1	TRBV14	-	TRBJ2-7	TGTGCCAGCAGCCAGAGCACAGGGGAGCCCTACGAGCAGTACTTC	CASSQSTGEPYEQYF
-	TRBV4-1	-	TRBJ2-7	TGCGCCAGCAGCCAAGGGGCCGGCAGCTCCTACGAGCAGTACTTC	CASSQGAGSSYEQYF
-	TRBV1	-	TRBJ1-2	TGCACCAGCAGCCATTCTCAAACCACCTACAAAGCGGGCTACACCTTC	CTSSHSQTTYKAGYTF
-	TRBV6-1	-	TRBJ1-5	TGTGCCAGCAGTGTGTGGGGTTATAGCAATCAGCCCCAGCATTTT	CASSVWGYSNQPQHF
-	TRBV19	-	TRBJ1-5	TGTGCCAGTAGTGGGGAACAGGGACGTCAGCCCCAGCATTTT	CASSGEQGRQPQHF
-	TRBV7-2	-	TRBJ1-3	TGTGCCAGCAGCCCCCCCCGAGGGGGGCCAGGAAACACCATATATTTT	CASSPPRGGPGNTIYF
-	TRBV9	-	TRBJ2-1	TGTGCCAGCAGCGTTTCCACCTACAATGAGCAGTTCTTC	CASSVSTYNEQFF
-	TRBV4-1	-	TRBJ2-7	TGCGCCAGCAGCCAAGGCACACACGACGAGCAGTACTTC	CASSQGTHDEQYF
-	TRBV19	-	TRBJ1-1	TGTGCCAGTAGTATACCCCTAAGGAGAGGTAGAGGGTCCGGGCCTGAAGCTTTCTTT	CASSIPLRRGRGSGPEAFF
TRBD1	TRBV7-3	-	TRBJ2-1	TGTGCCAGCAGCTTACGTCGAGTACAGGCCACCCGGGACAGAAACCCCTACAATGAGCAGTTCTTC	CASSLRRVQATRDRNPYNEQFF
-	TRBV6-6	-	TRBJ2-3	TGTGCCAGCAGGGCAGGGTATCTCACAGATACGCAGTATTTT	CASRAGYLTDTQYF
TRBD2	TRBV5-4	-	TRBJ2-1	TGCGCCAGCAGCCAAACCCCTGGGACTAGGCAGTTCTTC	CASSQTPGTRQFF
-	TRBV6-5	-	TRBJ2-7	TGTGCCAGCAGTAGAAGGAAGGACTACGAGCAGTACTTC	CASSRRKDYEQYF
TRBD1	TRBV6-6	-	TRBJ2-1	TGTGCCAGCAGGGGACAGGGGGCCCGCAATGAGCAGTTCTTC	CASRGQGARNEQFF
-	TRBV7-3	-	TRBJ2-7	TGTGCCAGCAGCTTAGGTCACGGCTACGAGCAGTACTTC	CASSLGHGYEQYF
-	TRBV6-5	-	TRBJ2-7	TGTGCCAGCAGTCCCCCGGGCAGCACCTACGAGCAGTACTTC	CASSPPGSTYEQYF
-	TRBV27	few	TRBJ1-2	TGTGCCAGCAGTTTATCATCGGACAGTTCCTATGGCTACACCTTC	CASSLSSDSSYGYTF
-	TRBV7-2	-	TRBJ1-4	TGTGCCAGCAGCTTAGGGCGAACTAATGAAAAACTGTTTTTT	CASSLGRTNEKLFF
TRBD1	TRBV5-1	-	TRBJ1-5	TGCGCCAGCAGCTTGGAGGGACAGGGGAATCAGCCCCAGCATTTT	CASSLEGQGNQPQHF
-	TRBV19	-	TRBJ1-5	TGTGCCAGTAGTACTGATGAGCAGCCCCAGCATTTT	CASSTDEQPQHF
TRBD2	TRBV28	-	TRBJ2-1	TGTGCCAGCAGTAGTATGACTAGCGTTCTCTACAATGAGCAGTTCTTC	CASSSMTSVLYNEQFF
TRBD1	TRBV7-2	-	TRBJ2-1	TGTGCCAGCAGCTTAGAGGCGGGACAGGGCTACAATGAGCAGTTCTTC	CASSLEAGQGYNEQFF
-	TRBV5-1	-	TRBJ1-2	TGCGCCAGCAGCTTGGCCAAACCGGGACCCCGGACTGCCGACTATGGCTACACCTTC	CASSLAKPGPRTADYGYTF
-	TRBV12-5	few	TRBJ1-1	TGTGCTAGTACGGTTCGGGGGGACACTGAAGCTTTCTTT	CASTVRGDTEAFF
-	TRBV5-5	-	TRBJ2-1	TGTGCCAGCAGCGGCGGAGGGTCCTCCTACAATGAGCAGTTCTTC	CASSGGGSSYNEQFF
-	TRBV9	-	TRBJ2-3	TGTGCCAGCAGCGTATCAGACAGCCTTTGTGAAATAGATACACAGTATTTT	CASSVSDSLCEIDTQYF
-	TRBV4-2	few	TRBJ1-2	TGTGCCAGCAGCCCAAACGGGGTCAGGGCGAGCTATGGCTACACCTTC	CASSPNGVRASYGYTF
-	TRBV11-2	once	TRBJ2-6	TGTGCCAGCAGCCCCACCACTGGGGCCAACGTCCTGACTTTC	CASSPTTGANVLTF
-	TRBV29-1	-	TRBJ1-2	TGCAGCGTTGAAGCCGGACAAAATAACTATGGCTACACCTTC	CSVEAGQNNYGYTF
-	TRBV2	-	TRBJ2-5	TGTGCCAGCAGTGTTCAAGAGACCCAGTACTTC	CASSVQETQYF
TRBD2	TRBV5-1	-	TRBJ2-1	TGCGCCAGCAGCTTGACTAGCGGGAAGAATGAGCAGTTCTTC	CASSLTSGKNEQFF
TRBD1	TRBV10-3	-	TRBJ2-5	TGTGCCATCGGGACAGACTTGGAGACCCAGTACTTC	CAIGTDLETQYF
-	TRBV19	-	TRBJ1-3	TGTGCCAGTAGTATCCTTGGCACCTCTGGAAACACCATATATTTT	CASSILGTSGNTIYF
TRBD1	TRBV14	-	TRBJ2-7	TGTGCCAGCAGCCGGGACAGGGGGTCGGACGAGCAGTACTTC	CASSRDRGSDEQYF
TRBD2	TRBV6-1	-	TRBJ2-7	TGTGCCAGTAGGGACTGGGCGGGAGGTCCTGGCGAGCAGTACTTC	CASRDWAGGPGEQYF
-	TRBV7-6	-	TRBJ2-3	TGTGCCAGCAGCCAGGGGAGTGTTCTCACAGATACGCAGTATTTT	CASSQGSVLTDTQYF
TRBD2	TRBV7-9	-	TRBJ2-7	TGTGCCAGCAGGGAAGGGACTAGCGAGTACTACGAGCAGTACTTC	CASREGTSEYYEQYF
-	TRBV5-4	-	TRBJ1-1	TGTGCCAGCAGCTTGGTCGGAGGAATGAACACTGAAGCTTTCTTT	CASSLVGGMNTEAFF